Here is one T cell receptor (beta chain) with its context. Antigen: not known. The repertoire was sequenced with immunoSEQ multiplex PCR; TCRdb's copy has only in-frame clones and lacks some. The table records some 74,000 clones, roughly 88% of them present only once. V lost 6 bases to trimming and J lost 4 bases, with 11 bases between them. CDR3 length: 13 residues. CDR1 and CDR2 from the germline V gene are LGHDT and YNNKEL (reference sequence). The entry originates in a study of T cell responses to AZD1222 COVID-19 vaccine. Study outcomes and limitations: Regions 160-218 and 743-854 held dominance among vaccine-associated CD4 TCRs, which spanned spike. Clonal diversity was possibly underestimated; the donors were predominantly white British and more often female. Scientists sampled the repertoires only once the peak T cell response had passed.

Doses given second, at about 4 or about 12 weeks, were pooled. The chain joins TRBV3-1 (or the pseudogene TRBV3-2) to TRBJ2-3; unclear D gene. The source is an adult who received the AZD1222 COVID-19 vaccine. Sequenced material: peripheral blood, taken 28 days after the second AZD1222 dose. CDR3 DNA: TGTGCCAGCAGGAACTCGGGTTCAGATACGCAGTATTTT. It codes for CASRNSGSDTQYF.